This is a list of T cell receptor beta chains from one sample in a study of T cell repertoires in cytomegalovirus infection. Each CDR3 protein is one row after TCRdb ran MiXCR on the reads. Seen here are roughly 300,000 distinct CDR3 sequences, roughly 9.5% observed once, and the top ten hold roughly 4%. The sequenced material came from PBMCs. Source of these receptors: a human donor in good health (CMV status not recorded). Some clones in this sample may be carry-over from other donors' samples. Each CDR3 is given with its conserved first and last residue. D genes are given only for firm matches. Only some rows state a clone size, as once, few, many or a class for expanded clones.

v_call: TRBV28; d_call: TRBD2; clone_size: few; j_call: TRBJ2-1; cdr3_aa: CASSSGASGYHEQFF; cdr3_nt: TGTGCCAGCAGCTCTGGGGCTAGCGGGTACCATGAGCAGTTCTTC
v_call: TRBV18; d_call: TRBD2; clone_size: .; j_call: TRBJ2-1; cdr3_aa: CASSRTSGNNEQFF; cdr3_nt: TGTGCCAGCTCTCGGACTAGCGGCAACAATGAGCAGTTCTTC
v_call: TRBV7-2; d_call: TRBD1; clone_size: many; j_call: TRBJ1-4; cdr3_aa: CASSRKRDRRGLNEKLFF; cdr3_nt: TGTGCCAGCAGCCGAAAAAGGGACAGAAGAGGGCTTAATGAAAAACTGTTTTTT
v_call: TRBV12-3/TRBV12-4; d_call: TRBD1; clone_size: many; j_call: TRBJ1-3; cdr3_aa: CASSLYGQGSGNTIYF; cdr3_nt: TGTGCCAGCAGTTTATACGGACAGGGCTCTGGAAACACCATATATTTT
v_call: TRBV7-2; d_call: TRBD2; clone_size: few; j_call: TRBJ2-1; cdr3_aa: CASSLSSGLGGYNEQFF; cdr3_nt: TGTGCCAGCAGCTTATCTAGCGGGTTGGGGGGGTACAATGAGCAGTTCTTC
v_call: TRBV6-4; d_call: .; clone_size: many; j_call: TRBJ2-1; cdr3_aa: CASSDPHIPLAYTDEQFF; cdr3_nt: TGTGCCAGCAGTGACCCTCACATCCCCCTAGCGTACACCGATGAGCAGTTCTTC
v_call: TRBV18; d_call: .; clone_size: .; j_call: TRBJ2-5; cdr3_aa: CASSPPRQSQETQYF; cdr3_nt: TGTGCCAGCTCACCACCCAGGCAGTCCCAAGAGACCCAGTACTTC
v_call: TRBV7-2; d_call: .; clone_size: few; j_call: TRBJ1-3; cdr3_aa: CASSPRNTIYF; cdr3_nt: TGTGCCAGCAGCCCGCGTAACACCATATATTTT
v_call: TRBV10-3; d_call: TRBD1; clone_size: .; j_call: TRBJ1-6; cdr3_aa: CATGTGINNSPLHF; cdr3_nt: TGTGCCACCGGGACAGGGATAAATAATTCACCCCTCCACTTT
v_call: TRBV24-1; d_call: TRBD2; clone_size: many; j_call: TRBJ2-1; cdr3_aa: CATSDLAGGTYNEQFF; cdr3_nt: TGTGCCACCAGTGATTTGGCGGGAGGCACCTACAATGAGCAGTTCTTC
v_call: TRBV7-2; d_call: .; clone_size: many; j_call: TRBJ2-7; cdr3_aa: CASSRDLGLSYEQYF; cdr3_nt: TGTGCCAGCAGCCGGGACTTAGGTCTCTCCTACGAGCAGTACTTC
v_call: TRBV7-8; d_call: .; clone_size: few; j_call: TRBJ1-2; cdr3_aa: CASSLAVSQGGYTF; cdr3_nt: TGTGCCAGCAGCTTAGCGGTCAGTCAAGGGGGCTACACCTTC
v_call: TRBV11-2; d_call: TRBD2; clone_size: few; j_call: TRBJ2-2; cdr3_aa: CASRRLASAGELFF; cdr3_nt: TGTGCCAGCAGGCGACTAGCGAGCGCCGGGGAGCTGTTTTTT
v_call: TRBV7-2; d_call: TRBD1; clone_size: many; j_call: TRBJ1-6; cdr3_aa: CASSLRGGRGPPNSPLHF; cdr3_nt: TGTGCCAGCAGTTTACGCGGGGGCAGGGGGCCCCCTAATTCACCCCTCCACTTT
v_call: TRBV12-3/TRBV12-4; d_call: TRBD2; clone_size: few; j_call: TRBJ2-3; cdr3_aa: CASSREERGTDTQYF; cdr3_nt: TGTGCCAGCTCCCGAGAGGAGCGGGGAACAGATACGCAGTATTTT
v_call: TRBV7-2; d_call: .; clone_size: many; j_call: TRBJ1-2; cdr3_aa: CASSLEGLNGYTF; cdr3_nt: TGTGCCAGCAGCTTAGAGGGGTTGAATGGCTACACCTTC
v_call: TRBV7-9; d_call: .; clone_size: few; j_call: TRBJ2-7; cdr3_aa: CASSLELSGYEQYF; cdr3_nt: TGTGCCAGCAGCTTGGAATTATCCGGGTACGAGCAGTACTTC
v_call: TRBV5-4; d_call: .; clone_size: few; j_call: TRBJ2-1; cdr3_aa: CASRTAGDEQFF; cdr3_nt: TGTGCCAGCAGAACGGCTGGGGATGAGCAGTTCTTC
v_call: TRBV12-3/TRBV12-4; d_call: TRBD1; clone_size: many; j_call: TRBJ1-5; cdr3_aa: CASSFRTGSSQPQHF; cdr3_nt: TGTGCCAGCAGTTTCCGGACAGGGTCGTCACAGCCCCAGCATTTT
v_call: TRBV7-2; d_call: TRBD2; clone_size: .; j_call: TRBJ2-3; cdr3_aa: CASSPGLVVDTQYF; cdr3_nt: TGTGCCAGCAGCCCGGGACTAGTCGTAGATACGCAGTATTTT
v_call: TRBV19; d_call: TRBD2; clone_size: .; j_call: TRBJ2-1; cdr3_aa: CASRVLAGGYNEQFF; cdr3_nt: TGTGCCAGTCGGGTACTAGCGGGAGGTTACAATGAGCAGTTCTTC
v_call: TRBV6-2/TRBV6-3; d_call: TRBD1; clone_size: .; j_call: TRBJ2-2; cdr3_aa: CASSSGTGANTGELFF; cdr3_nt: TGTGCCAGCAGTTCCGGGACAGGGGCGAACACCGGGGAGCTGTTTTTT
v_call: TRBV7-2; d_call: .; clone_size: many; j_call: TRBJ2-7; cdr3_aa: CASSPRDNYEQYF; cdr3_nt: TGTGCCAGCAGCCCCCGGGACAACTACGAGCAGTACTTC
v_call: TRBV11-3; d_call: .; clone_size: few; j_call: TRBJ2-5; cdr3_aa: CASSSTSAETQYF; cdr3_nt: TGTGCCAGCAGCTCGACTAGTGCGGAGACCCAGTACTTC
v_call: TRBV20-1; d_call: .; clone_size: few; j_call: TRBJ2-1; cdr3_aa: CSASSGYRNEQFF; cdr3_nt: TGCAGTGCTAGTTCCGGCTATAGGAATGAGCAGTTCTTC
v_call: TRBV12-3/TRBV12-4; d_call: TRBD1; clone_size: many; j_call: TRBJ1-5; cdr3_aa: CASSPAGTANQPQHF; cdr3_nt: TGTGCCAGCAGTCCCGCTGGGACAGCCAATCAGCCCCAGCATTTT
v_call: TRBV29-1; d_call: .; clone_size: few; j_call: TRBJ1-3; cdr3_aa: CSISGGATGNTIYF; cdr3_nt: TGCAGCATAAGTGGAGGGGCCACTGGAAACACCATATATTTT
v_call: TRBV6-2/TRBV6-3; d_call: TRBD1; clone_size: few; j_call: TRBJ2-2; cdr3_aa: CASSHTGGARDNTGELFF; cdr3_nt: TGTGCCAGCAGTCATACAGGGGGCGCCCGGGACAACACCGGGGAGCTGTTTTTT
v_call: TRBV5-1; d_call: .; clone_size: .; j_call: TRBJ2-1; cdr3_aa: CASSLVGTLNNEQFF; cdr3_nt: TGCGCCAGCAGCTTGGTAGGGACACTGAACAATGAGCAGTTCTTC
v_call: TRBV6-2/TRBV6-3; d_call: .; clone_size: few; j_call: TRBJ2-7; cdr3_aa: CASSYSQFFASSEQYF; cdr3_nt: TGTGCCAGCAGTTACTCGCAGTTCTTCGCGTCGTCCGAGCAGTACTTC
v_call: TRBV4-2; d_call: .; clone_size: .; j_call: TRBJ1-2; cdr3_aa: CASSQGMGAGYGYTF; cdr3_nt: TGTGCCAGCAGCCAAGGTATGGGTGCTGGCTATGGCTACACCTTC
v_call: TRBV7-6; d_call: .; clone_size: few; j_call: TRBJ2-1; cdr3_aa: CASSFHRRGDEQFF; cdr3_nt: TGTGCCAGCAGCTTCCACCGGAGAGGCGATGAGCAGTTCTTC
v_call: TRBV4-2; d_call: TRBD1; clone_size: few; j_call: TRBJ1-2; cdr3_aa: CASSQAGSQGARGYTF; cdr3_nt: TGTGCCAGCAGCCAAGCCGGTTCTCAGGGGGCGAGGGGCTACACCTTC
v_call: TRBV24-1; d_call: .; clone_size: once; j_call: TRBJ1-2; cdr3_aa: CATSEVTTNYGYTF; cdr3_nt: TGTGCCACCAGTGAAGTGACGACTAACTATGGCTACACCTTC
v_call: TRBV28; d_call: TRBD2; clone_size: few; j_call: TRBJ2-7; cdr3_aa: CASSPAGADNYEQYF; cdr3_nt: TGTGCCAGCAGTCCAGCGGGAGCGGACAACTACGAGCAGTACTTC
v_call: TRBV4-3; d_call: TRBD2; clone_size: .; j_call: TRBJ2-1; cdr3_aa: CASSQLSGSPYNEQFF; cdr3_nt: TGCGCCAGCAGCCAATTGAGCGGGAGTCCCTACAATGAGCAGTTCTTC
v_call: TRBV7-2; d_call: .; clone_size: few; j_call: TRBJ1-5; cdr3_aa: CASSPRTYSNQPQHF; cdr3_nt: TGTGCCAGCAGCCCACGGACCTATAGCAATCAGCCCCAGCATTTT
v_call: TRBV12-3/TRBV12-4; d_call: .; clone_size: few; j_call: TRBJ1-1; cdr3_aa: CASTPPQGIVAFF; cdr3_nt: TGTGCCAGCACCCCCCCCCAGGGGATAGTAGCTTTCTTT
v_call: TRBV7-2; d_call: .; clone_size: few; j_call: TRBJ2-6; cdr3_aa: CASSLASTSGANVLTF; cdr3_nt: TGTGCCAGCAGCTTAGCAAGCACGTCTGGGGCCAACGTCCTGACTTTC
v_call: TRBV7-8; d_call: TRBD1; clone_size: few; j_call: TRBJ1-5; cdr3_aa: CASSPRDSHYSNQPQHF; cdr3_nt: TGTGCCAGCAGCCCGAGGGACAGCCATTATAGCAATCAGCCCCAGCATTTT
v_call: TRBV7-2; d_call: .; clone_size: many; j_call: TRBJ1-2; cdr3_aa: CASSLSSPKGYTF; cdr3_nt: TGTGCCAGCAGCTTAAGCAGCCCTAAAGGCTACACCTTC
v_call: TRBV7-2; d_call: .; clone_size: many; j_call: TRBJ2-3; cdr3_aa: CASSLGPTFGTDTQYF; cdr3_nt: TGTGCCAGCAGCTTAGGGCCCACATTCGGCACAGATACGCAGTATTTT
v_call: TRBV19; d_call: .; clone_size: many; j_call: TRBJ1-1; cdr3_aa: CASSTGRTNTEAFF; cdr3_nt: TGTGCCAGTAGTACTGGACGGACGAACACTGAAGCTTTCTTT
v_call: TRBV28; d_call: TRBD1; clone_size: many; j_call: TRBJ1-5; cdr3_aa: CASSRQGSQPQHF; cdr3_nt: TGTGCCAGCAGTCGACAGGGGAGTCAGCCCCAGCATTTT
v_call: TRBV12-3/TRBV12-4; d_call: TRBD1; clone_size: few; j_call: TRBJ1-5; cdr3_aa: CASSKQGAPNQPQHF; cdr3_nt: TGTGCCAGCAGTAAACAGGGGGCCCCGAATCAGCCCCAGCATTTT
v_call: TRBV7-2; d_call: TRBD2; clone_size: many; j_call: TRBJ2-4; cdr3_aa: CASSLRSRAGGFVAGIQYF; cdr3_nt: TGTGCCAGCAGCTTAAGGAGTAGAGCGGGAGGATTCGTTGCCGGCATTCAGTACTTC
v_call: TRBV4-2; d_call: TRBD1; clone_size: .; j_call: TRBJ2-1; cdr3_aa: CASSQVTGGEQFF; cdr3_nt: TGTGCCAGCAGCCAGGTGACAGGGGGCGAGCAGTTCTTC
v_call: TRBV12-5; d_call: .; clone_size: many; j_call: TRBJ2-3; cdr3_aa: CASGGGAFGTDTQYF; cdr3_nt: TGTGCTAGTGGTGGGGGCGCCTTTGGCACAGATACGCAGTATTTT
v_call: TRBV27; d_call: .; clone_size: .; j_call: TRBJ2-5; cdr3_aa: CASSLLPLTGTGIRETQYF; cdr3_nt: TGTGCCAGCAGTTTACTCCCCCTAACCGGGACTGGGATCCGGGAGACCCAGTACTTC
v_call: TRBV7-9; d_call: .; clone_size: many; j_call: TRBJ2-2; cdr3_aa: CASIHTAGDTPNTGELFF; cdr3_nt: TGTGCCAGCATCCACACGGCGGGGGACACACCGAACACCGGGGAGCTGTTTTTT
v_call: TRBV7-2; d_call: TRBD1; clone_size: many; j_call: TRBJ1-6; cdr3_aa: CASSLATGTGKEPLHF; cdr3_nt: TGTGCCAGCAGCTTAGCCACCGGGACAGGCAAGGAACCCCTCCACTTT
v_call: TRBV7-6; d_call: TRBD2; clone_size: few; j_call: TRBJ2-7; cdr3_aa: CASSLSTSGSYEQYF; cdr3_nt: TGTGCCAGCAGCTTATCGACTAGCGGGAGCTACGAGCAGTACTTC
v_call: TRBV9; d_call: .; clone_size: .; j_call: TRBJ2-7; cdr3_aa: CASSGTGTSEQYF; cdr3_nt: TGTGCCAGCAGCGGAACCGGGACATCAGAGCAGTACTTC